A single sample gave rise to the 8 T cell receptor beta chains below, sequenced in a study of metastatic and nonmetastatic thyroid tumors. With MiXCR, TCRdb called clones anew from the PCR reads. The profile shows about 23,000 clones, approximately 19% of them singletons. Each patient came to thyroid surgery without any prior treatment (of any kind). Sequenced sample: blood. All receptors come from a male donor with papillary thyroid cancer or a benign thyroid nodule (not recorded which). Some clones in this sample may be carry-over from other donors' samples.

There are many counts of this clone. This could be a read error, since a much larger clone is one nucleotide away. The CDR3 DNA sequence: TGTGCCAGCAGTTTATCTGTCGCAGATACGCGGTATTTT. This translates into CASSLSVADTRYF. This chain links TRBV27 with TRBJ2-3; D not resolved. The CDR3 extends over 13 amino acids. CDR1 and CDR2 from the germline V gene are MNHEY and SMNVEV (reference sequence).

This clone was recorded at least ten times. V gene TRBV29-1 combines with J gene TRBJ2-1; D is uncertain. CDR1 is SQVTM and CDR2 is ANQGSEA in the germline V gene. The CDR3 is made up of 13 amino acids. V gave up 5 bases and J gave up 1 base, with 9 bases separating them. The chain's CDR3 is CSVSINSYNEQFF. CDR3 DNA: TGCAGCGTTAGCATAAATTCCTACAATGAGCAGTTCTTC.

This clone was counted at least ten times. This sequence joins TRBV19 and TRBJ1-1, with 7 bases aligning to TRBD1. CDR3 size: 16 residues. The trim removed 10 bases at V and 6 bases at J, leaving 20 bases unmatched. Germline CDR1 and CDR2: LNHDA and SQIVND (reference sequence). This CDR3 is CATSVGPGGYGAEAFF. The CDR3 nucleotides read TGTGCCACCTCGGTCGGGCCAGGGGGTTACGGCGCTGAAGCTTTCTTT.

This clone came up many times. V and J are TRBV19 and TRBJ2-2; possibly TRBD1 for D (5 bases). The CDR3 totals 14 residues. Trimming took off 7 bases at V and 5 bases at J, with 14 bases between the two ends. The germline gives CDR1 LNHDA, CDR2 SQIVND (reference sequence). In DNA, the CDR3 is TGTGCCAGTATGTATGGTCCAGGGACCGGGGAGCTGTTTTTT. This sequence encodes CASMYGPGTGELFF.

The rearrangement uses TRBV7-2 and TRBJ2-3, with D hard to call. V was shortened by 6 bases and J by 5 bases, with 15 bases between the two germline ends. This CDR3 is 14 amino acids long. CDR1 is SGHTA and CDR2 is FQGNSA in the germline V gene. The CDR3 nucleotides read TGTGCCAGCAGACGGAGTATTTGGTTAGATACGCAGTATTTT. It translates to CASRRSIWLDTQYF.

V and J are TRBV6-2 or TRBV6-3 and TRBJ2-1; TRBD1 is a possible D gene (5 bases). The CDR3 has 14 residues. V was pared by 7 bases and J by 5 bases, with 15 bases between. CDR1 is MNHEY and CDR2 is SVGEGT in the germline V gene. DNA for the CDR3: TGTGCCAGCACCCACCTGGGGCGCGACAATGAGCAGTTCTTC. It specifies CASTHLGRDNEQFF.

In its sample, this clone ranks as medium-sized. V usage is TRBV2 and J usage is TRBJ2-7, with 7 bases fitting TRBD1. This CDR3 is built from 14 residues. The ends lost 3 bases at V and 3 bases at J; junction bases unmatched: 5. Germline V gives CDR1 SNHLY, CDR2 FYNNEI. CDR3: CASSENRGGYEQYF. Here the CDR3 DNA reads TGTGCCAGCAGTGAGAACAGGGGCGGCTACGAGCAGTACTTC.

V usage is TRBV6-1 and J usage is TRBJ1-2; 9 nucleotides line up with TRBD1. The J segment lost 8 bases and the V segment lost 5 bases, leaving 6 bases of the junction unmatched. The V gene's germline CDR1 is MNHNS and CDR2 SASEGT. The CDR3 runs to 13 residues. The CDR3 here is CASSRDREGGYTF. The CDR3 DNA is TGTGCCAGCAGTAGGGACAGGGAAGGCGGCTACACCTTC.